The sequence of this T cell receptor (beta chain) was determined in a study of T cells in Graves' hyperthyroidism and ophthalmopathy. This clonotype was observed at least ten times. Its specificity is not known. Germline CDR1 reads MDHEN; CDR2 reads SYDVKM. The CDR3 totals 15 residues. With 5 bases removed from V and 4 bases from J, the gap between germline ends came to 15 bases. Broader study findings: Separating ophthalmopathy from stable hyperthyroidism was achieved by a 13 V-J model.

Under 3 months was the duration of disease in ophthalmopathy patients, who also had a Clinical Activity Score of at least 3 and a NOSPECS grade of at least 4. Researchers barred patients who had uncontrolled infection, other autoimmune disease, pregnancy or lactation. RNA transcripts were the template for amplifying TCR beta CDR3 regions. With the HTBI primer set, the TCR CDR3 went through a first round of RT-PCR. MiXCR, applied by TCRdb to the multiplex PCR reads, yields one record per CDR3 protein. The data show about 640,000 distinct CDR3 sequences, with around 21% seen just once and 30% to 40% held by the top ten.

The sequence derives from a man aged 25-45 years with Graves' ophthalmopathy. V and J are TRBV28 and TRBJ1-5; D perhaps matches TRBD1 (6 bases). Sequenced input: blood. In nucleotides, the CDR3 is TGTGCCAGCAGTCCTTCGGGAGGGGGGAATCAGCCCCAGCATTTT. Amino acid sequence: CASSPSGGGNQPQHF.